This T cell receptor beta chain was obtained from a study of T cell responses to AZD1222 COVID-19 vaccine. V was pared by 0 bases and J by 6 bases, with 14 bases between. Looked up from germline, CDR1 is SGHVS and CDR2 is FQNEAQ. The CDR3 has 16 amino acids. The method was immunoSEQ multiplex PCR; TCRdb's version includes in-frame clones alone and lacks a portion of them. The sample yields around 120,000 clones, 87% seen once. This TCR came from an adult who received the AZD1222 COVID-19 vaccine. The chain combines TRBV7-8 with TRBJ2-2; a weak D match, TRBD2 (6 bases). The sample consisted of peripheral blood, taken 28 days after the second AZD1222 dose. The CDR3 DNA is TGTGCCAGCAGCTTAGCTCCAGGGAGGAGGGCCGGGGAGCTGTTTTTT. Residues: CASSLAPGRRAGELFF.